This T cell receptor (beta chain) stems from a study of memory CD4+ T cells and cytomegalovirus serostatus. Whole-study context: Donors were healthy Belgian adults, 10 or so CMV seropositive and approximately 25 seronegative.

The V end lost 5 bases, the J end lost 0 bases, and 14 bases lay between the germline ends. CDR1 and CDR2 (germline): SGHAT, FQNNGV. The CDR3 consists of 16 residues. The sort gate was single viable CD3+CD4+CD8-CD45RO+ cells for memory CD4+ T cells. Serostatus was set by detecting CMV pp150, pp28, p38, p52 IgG. Using immunoSEQ multiplex PCR, the repertoire was profiled, and TCRdb retains in-frame clones only, with some absent. The sample shows approximately 44,000 clones, over 65% of them seen only once. The sample consisted of memory CD4+ T cells from blood. This clonotype originated in an adult in good health and CMV-seronegative. The chain combines TRBV11-2 with TRBJ2-4; D is unresolved. In DNA, the CDR3 is TGTGCCAGCAGCCGCCTGCTCAGTCTAGCCAAAAACATTCAGTACTTC. Amino acid sequence: CASSRLLSLAKNIQYF.